This entry is about one TCR beta chain. This sample was included in a study of blood T cell repertoires in COVID-19. The wider study: The analysed material was cDNA or gDNA that came from T cells, B-cell-depleted T cells, or PBMCs.

CDR1 LNHDA and CDR2 SQIVND come from the germline V gene (reference sequence). This CDR3 is built from 15 residues. V lost 0 bases and J 1 base, leaving 8 bases between the germline ends. Using immunoSEQ multiplex PCR, the repertoire was profiled, and TCRdb retains in-frame clones only, with some absent. This table holds about 280,000 clones, roughly 89% found once. This sequence joins TRBV19 and TRBJ2-3, with a weak D call TRBD2 (6 bases). This clonotype was sampled from a woman in her sixties who had recovered from COVID-19. Input material: PBMCs or T cells enriched from blood (not recorded which). The CDR3 DNA follows: TGTGCCAGTAGTATAGACGGGGGAGGCACAGATACGCAGTATTTT. This codes for CASSIDGGGTDTQYF.